The clone carrying this TCR beta chain was seen only once. Its matching antigen is unknown. The sample originates from a study of T-cell reconstitution after alpha-beta-depleted transplantation in children. Trimming removed 6 bases from V and 2 bases from J, with 12 bases in between. The germline V gene encodes CDR1 LGHNA and CDR2 YNFKEQ. The CDR3 loop spans 14 amino acids. Library preparation (for TCRbeta) was performed with unique molecular identifiers. TCRdb processed the PCR reads anew with MiXCR; each CDR3 protein has one entry. The data show a few hundred thousand distinct CDR3 sequences, about a quarter seen once. Study-level findings and limits: By one year post-transplant, T-cell counts and diversity largely arose from T cells that were newly produced.

This specimen was PBMCs, taken before TCRalphabeta/CD19-depleted stem cell transplant. This receptor was identified in a girl between 2 and 10 years old with Fanconi anemia, due to receive a stem cell transplant. The V and J genes are TRBV4-2 and TRBJ2-3; D is perhaps TRBD2 (6 bases). Written as DNA, the CDR3 is TGTGCCAGCAGTCAGCGGGTGTACACAGATACGCAGTATTTT. This codes for CASSQRVYTDTQYF.